Listed here are 9 T cell receptor beta chains from one sample, sequenced in a study of graft-versus-host responses after intestinal transplantation. The assay was immunoSEQ multiplex PCR, and TCRdb's table has in-frame clones only and misses some. Of 90,000 to 120,000 clones in the sample, more than 75% were seen once. No antigen has been assigned to these receptors. Material: unstimulated CD4+ T cells sorted from spleen or lymph node cells, obtained before intestinal transplant. The origin of the receptors is a human donor who received an intestinal transplant.

Of note for this clone: This sample also contains other DNA sequences that code for the same CDR3. This chain uses TRBV11-2 with TRBJ2-7; 7 bases map to TRBD1. CDR3 length equals 14 residues. The J segment lost 3 bases and the V segment lost 2 bases, leaving 4 bases of the junction unmatched. Germline V gives CDR1 SGHAT, CDR2 FQNNGV. CDR3 amino acids: CASSLLTGLYEQYF. The CDR3 DNA reads as TGTGCCAGCAGCTTACTGACAGGGCTCTACGAGCAGTACTTC.

The V call is TRBV5-1, the J call TRBJ2-6; D possibly corresponds to TRBD1 (5 bases). Per the germline V gene, CDR1 is SGHRS and CDR2 is YFSETQ. CDR3 size: 17 residues. With 0 bases removed from V and 0 bases from J, the gap between germline ends came to 10 bases. For the CDR3, the DNA is TGCGCCAGCAGCTTGGTGAGCAGGGCCTCTGGGGCCAACGTCCTGACTTTC. This gives the protein CASSLVSRASGANVLTF.

This chain connects TRBV28 to TRBJ1-2; maybe TRBD1 (5 bases). V lost 6 bases and J 5 bases, leaving 19 bases between the germline ends. Germline CDR1 and CDR2: MDHEN and SYDVKM. The CDR3 has 15 residues. The CDR3 here is CASRGGWNSGYGYTF. The CDR3 DNA sequence: TGTGCCAGCAGGGGGGGATGGAATTCTGGGTATGGCTACACCTTC.

The genes are TRBV5-5 and TRBJ2-3; D perhaps matches TRBD2 (6 bases). The germline gives CDR1 SGHKS, CDR2 YYEKEE (reference sequence). Between the trimmed V and J ends, which lost 4 bases and 2 bases, there was a span of 11 bases. The CDR3 length is 14 residues. The DNA of the CDR3 is TGTGCCAGCAGCAGTAGCGGATACACAGATACGCAGTATTTT. Its translation is CASSSSGYTDTQYF.

The chain links TRBV11-2 to TRBJ2-7, with 7 nucleotides matching TRBD1. The germline V gene has CDR1 SGHAT and CDR2 FQNNGV. CDR3 length equals 14 residues. J lost 0 bases, V lost 5 bases, and 4 bases had no gene match. This CDR3 is CASSVDRTSYEQYF. CDR3 bases: TGTGCCAGCAGCGTGGACAGGACCTCCTACGAGCAGTACTTC.

This chain uses TRBV7-6 with TRBJ2-7, with D perhaps matching TRBD1 (6 bases). V was trimmed by 5 bases and J by 7 bases, leaving 18 bases between them. The length of the CDR3 is 14 residues. The germline V gene has CDR1 SGHVS and CDR2 FNYEAQ. The CDR3 spells CASSPFAGVREQYF. The DNA of the CDR3 is TGTGCCAGCAGCCCTTTTGCAGGGGTCCGGGAGCAGTACTTC. The whole variable domain, remainder taken from reference TRBV7-6 and TRBJ2-7, is GAGVSQSPRYKVTKRGQDVALRCDPISGHVSLYWYRQALGQGPEFLTYFNYEAQQDKSGLPNDRFSAERPEGSISTLTIQRTEQRDSAMYRCASSPFAGVREQYFGPGTRLTVT.

The chain has TRBV30 and TRBJ1-5, with D perhaps matching TRBD1 (5 bases). There are 14 residues in the CDR3. Germline V gene sequence: CDR1 GTSNPN, CDR2 SVGIG (reference sequence). V lost 1 base to trimming and J lost 9 bases, with 16 bases between them. The CDR3 reads CAWSGGQGVLPQHF. The CDR3 nucleotides are TGTGCCTGGAGTGGTGGCCAGGGCGTGTTGCCCCAGCATTTT.

About this clone: Other DNA sequences from this sample encode an identical CDR3 as well. V and J are TRBV5-1 and TRBJ1-4, with 7 bases aligning to TRBD1. From germline, CDR1 is SGHRS and CDR2 YFSETQ. The CDR3 consists of 17 residues. The trim removed 7 bases at V and 8 bases at J, leaving 20 bases unmatched. The DNA of the CDR3 is TGCGCCAGCCGGGTCTTTACAGGGGTCCGAACGGCAGAAAAACTGTTTTTT. Its protein is CASRVFTGVRTAEKLFF.

The chain has TRBV6-1 and TRBJ1-2; D might be TRBD1 (6 bases). This CDR3 is built from 14 residues. CDR1 MNHNS and CDR2 SASEGT come from the germline V gene. V lost 6 bases, J lost 4 bases, and 15 bases lay in between. The DNA for the CDR3 is TGTGCCAGCAGATCCGGGACAACCTCCTATGGCTACACCTTC. Translated, it gives CASRSGTTSYGYTF.